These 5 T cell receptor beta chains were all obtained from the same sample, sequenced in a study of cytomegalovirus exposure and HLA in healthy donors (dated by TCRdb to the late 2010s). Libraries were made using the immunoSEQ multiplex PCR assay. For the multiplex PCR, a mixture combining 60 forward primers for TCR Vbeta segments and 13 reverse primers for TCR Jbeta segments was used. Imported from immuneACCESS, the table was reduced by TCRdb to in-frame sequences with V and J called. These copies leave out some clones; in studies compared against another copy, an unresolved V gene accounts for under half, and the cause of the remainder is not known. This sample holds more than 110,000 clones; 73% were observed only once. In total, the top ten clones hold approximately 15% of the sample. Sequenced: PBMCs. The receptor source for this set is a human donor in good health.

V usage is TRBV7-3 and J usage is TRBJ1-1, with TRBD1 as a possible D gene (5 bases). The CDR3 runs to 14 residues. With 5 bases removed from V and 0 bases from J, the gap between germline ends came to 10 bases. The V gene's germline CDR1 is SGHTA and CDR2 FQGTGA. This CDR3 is CASSPQGLNTEAFF. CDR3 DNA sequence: TGTGCCAGCAGCCCCCAGGGCTTGAACACTGAAGCTTTCTTT. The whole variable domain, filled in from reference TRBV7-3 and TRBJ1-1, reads GAGVSQTPSNKVTEKGKYVELRCDPISGHTALYWYRQSLGQGPEFLIYFQGTGAADDSGLPNDRFFAVRPEGSVSTLKIQRTERGDSAVYLCASSPQGLNTEAFFGQGTRLTVV.

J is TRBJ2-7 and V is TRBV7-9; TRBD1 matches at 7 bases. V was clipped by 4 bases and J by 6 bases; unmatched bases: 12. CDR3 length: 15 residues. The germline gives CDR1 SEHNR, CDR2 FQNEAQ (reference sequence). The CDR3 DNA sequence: TGTGCCAGCAGCTACTCCGGGGCAGGGGGTTTCGAGCAGTACTTC. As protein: CASSYSGAGGFEQYF.

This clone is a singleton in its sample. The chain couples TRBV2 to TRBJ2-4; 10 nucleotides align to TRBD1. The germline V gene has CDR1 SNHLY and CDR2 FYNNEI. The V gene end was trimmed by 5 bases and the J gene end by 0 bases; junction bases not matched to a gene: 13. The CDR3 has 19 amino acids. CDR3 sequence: CASSPRRTGGHLAKNIQYF. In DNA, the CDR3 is TGTGCCAGCAGTCCACGGAGGACAGGGGGACATCTAGCCAAAAACATTCAGTACTTC.

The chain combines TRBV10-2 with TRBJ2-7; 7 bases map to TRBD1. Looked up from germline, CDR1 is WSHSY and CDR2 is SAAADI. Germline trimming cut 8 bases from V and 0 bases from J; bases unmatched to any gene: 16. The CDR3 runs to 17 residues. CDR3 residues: CASLRGSGQASSYEQYF. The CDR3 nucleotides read TGCGCCAGCCTCAGAGGTTCCGGACAGGCTAGCTCCTACGAGCAGTACTTC.

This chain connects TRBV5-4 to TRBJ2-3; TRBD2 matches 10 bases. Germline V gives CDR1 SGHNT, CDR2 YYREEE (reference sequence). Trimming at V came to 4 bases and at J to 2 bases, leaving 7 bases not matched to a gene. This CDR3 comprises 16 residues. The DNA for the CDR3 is TGTGCCAGCAGCCCTAGGACTAGCGGAGCCACAGATACGCAGTATTTT. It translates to CASSPRTSGATDTQYF.